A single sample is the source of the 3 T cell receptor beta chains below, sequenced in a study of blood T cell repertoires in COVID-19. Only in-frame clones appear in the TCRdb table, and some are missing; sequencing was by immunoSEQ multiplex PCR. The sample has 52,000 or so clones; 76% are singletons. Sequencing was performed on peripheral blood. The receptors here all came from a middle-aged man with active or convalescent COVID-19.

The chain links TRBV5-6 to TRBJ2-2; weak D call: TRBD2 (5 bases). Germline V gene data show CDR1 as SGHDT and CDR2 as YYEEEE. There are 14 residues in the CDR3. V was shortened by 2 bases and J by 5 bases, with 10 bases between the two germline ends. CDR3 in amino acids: CASSFRTGTGELFF. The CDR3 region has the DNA TGTGCCAGCAGCTTTCGAACGGGAACCGGGGAGCTGTTTTTT.

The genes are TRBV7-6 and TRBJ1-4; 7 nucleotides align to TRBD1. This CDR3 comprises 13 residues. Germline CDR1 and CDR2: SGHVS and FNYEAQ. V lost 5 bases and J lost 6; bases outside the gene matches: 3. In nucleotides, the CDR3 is TGTGCCAGCAGCGACGGGACAGATGAAAAACTGTTTTTT. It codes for CASSDGTDEKLFF.

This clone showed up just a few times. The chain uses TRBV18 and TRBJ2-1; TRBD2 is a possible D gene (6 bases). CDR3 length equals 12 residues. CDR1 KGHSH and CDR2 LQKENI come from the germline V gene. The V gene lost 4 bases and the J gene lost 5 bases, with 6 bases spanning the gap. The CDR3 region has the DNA TGTGCCAGCTCACTAGCGGACAATGAGCAGTTCTTC. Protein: CASSLADNEQFF.